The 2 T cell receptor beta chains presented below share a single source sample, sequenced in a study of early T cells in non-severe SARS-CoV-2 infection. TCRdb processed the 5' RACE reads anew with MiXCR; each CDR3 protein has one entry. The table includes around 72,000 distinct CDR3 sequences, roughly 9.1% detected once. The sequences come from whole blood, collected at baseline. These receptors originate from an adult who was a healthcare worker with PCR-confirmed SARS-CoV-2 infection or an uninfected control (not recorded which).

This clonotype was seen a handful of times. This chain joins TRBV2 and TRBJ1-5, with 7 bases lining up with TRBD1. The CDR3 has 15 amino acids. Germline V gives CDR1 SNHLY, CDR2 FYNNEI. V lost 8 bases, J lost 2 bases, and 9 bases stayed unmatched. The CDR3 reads CASLLRQGGNQPQHF. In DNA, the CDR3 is TGTGCCAGCCTACTTAGACAGGGCGGCAATCAGCCCCAGCATTTT.

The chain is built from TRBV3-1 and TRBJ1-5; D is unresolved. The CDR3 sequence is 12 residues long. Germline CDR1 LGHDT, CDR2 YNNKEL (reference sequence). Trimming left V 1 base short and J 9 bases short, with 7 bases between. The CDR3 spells CASSQGVAPQHF. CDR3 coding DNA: TGTGCCAGCAGCCAAGGGGTCGCGCCCCAGCATTTT. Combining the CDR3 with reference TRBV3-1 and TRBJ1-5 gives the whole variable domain DTAVSQTPKYLVTQMGNDKSIKCEQNLGHDTMYWYKQDSKKFLKIMFSYNNKELIINETVPNRFSPKSPDKAHLNLHINSLELGDSAVYFCASSQGVAPQHFGDGTRLSIL.